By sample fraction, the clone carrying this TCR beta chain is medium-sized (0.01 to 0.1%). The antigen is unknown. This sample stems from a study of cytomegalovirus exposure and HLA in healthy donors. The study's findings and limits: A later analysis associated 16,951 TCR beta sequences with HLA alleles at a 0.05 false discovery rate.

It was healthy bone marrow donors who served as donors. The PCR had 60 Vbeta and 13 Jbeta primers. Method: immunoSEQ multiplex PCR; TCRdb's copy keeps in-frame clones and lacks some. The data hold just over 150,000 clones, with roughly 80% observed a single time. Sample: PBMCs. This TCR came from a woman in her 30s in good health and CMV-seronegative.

The CDR3 bases are TGCGCCAGCAGCCAAGGGCAGGGGGAGAACACTGAAGCTTTCTTT. This gives the protein CASSQGQGENTEAFF. This chain links TRBV4-1 with TRBJ1-1, with 7 bases that match TRBD1. CDR1 and CDR2 from the germline V gene are MGHRA and YSYEKL. The CDR3 extends over 15 amino acids. Trimming took 1 base from V and 1 from J; bases not matched to a gene: 3.